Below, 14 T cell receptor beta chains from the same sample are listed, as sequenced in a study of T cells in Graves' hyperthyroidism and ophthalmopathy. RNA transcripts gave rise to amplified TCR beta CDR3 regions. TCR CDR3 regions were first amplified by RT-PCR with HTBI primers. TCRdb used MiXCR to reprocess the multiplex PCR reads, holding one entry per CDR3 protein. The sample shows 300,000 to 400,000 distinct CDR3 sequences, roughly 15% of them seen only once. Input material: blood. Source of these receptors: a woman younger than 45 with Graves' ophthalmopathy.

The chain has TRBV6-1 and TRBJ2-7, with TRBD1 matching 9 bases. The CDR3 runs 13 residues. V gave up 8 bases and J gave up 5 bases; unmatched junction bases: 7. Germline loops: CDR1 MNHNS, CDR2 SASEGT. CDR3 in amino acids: CASFGTGLHEQYF. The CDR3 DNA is TGTGCCAGCTTCGGGACAGGGTTACACGAGCAGTACTTC.

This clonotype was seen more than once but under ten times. As DNA, the CDR3 is TGTGCCACCAGTGATCAAGGGGATCAGCCCCAGCATTTT. Translation: CATSDQGDQPQHF. The chain employs TRBV24-1 and TRBJ1-5; weak D call: TRBD1 (5 bases). Germline loops: CDR1 KGHDR, CDR2 SFDVKD. Trimming pared 3 bases from V and 5 bases from J, leaving 7 bases between. CDR3 length: 13 amino acids.

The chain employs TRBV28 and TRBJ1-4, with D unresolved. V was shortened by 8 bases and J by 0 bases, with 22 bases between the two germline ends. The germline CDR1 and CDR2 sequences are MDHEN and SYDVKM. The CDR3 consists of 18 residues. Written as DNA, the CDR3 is TGTGCCAGCGCCGCTCGGGGTCTGGCTTTAACAACTAATGAAAAACTGTTTTTT. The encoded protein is CASAARGLALTTNEKLFF. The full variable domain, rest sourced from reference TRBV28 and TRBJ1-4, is DVKVTQSSRYLVKRTGEKVFLECVQDMDHENMFWYRQDPGLGLRLIYFSYDVKMKEKGDIPEGYSVSREKKERFSLILESASTNQTSMYLCASAARGLALTTNEKLFFGSGTQLSVL.

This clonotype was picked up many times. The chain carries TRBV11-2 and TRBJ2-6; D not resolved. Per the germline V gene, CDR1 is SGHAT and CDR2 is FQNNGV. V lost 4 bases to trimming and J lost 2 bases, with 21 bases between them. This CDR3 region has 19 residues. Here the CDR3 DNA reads TGTGCCAGCAGCTCGACCCGGTCAGTCCCTCGGGCTGGGGCCAACGTCCTGACTTTC. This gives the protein CASSSTRSVPRAGANVLTF.

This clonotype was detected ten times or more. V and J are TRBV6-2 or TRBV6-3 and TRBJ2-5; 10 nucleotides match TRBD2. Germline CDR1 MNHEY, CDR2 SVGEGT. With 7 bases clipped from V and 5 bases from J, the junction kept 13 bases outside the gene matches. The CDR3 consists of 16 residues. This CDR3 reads CASTSRGLAIRETQYF. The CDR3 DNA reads TGTGCCAGCACCTCCCGGGGACTAGCGATCCGGGAGACCCAGTACTTC.

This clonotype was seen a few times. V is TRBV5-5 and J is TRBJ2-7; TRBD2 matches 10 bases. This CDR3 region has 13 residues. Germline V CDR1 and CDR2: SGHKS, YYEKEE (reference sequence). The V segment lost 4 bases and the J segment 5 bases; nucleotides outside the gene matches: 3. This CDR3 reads CASSQRGGNEQYF. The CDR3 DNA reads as TGTGCCAGCAGCCAGCGGGGGGGAAACGAGCAGTACTTC.

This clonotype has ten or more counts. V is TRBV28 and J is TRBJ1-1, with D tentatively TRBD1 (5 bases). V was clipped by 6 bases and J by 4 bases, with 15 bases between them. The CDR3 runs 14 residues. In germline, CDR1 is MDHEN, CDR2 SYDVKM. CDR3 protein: CASRMPLGGTEAFF. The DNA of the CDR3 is TGTGCCAGCAGAATGCCCCTGGGGGGCACTGAAGCTTTCTTT.

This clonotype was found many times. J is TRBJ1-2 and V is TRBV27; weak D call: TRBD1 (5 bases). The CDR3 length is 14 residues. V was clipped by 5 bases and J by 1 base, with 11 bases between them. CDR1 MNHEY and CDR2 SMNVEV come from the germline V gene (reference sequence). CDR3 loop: CASSRTDSNYGYTF. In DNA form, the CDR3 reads TGTGCCAGCAGTCGCACCGACAGTAACTATGGCTACACCTTC.

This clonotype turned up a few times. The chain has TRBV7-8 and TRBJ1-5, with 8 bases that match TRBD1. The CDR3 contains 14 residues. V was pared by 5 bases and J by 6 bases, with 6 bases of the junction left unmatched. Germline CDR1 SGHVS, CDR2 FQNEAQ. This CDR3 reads CASSPGQGIQPQHF. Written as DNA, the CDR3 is TGTGCCAGCAGCCCTGGACAGGGAATTCAGCCCCAGCATTTT.

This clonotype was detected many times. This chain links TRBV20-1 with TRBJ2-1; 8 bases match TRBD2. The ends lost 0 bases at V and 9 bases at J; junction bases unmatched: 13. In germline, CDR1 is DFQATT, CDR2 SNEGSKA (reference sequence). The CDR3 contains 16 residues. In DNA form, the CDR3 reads TGCAGTGCTAGAGACCAAAGCGGGGGTACCCACCGTGAGCAGTTCTTC. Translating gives CSARDQSGGTHREQFF.

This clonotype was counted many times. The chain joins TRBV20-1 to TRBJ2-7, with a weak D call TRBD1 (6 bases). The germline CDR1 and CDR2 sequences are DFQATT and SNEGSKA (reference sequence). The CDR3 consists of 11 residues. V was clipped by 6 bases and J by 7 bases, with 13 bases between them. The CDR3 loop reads CSASRTGEQYF. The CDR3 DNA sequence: TGCAGTGCATCCCGTACAGGGGAGCAGTACTTC.

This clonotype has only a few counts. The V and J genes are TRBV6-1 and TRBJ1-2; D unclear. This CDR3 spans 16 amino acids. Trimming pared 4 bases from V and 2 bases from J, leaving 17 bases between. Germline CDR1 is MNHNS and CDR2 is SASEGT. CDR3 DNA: TGTGCCAGCAGTGCCTTTGGTGGCCGAGGAAACTATGGCTACACCTTC. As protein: CASSAFGGRGNYGYTF.

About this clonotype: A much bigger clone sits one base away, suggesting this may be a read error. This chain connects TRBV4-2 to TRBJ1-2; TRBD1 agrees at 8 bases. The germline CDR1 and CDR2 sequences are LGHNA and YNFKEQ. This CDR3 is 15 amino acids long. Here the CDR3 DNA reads TGTGCCAGCGGCCAAGATGGACAGGGAATCTATGGCTACACCTTC. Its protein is CASGQDGQGIYGYTF.

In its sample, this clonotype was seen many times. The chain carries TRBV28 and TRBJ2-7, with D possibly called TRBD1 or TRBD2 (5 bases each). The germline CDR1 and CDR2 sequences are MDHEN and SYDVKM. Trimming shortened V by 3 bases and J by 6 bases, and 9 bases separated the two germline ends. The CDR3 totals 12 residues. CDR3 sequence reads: CASSFAGSEQYF. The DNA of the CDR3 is TGTGCCAGCAGTTTTGCAGGGAGCGAGCAGTACTTC.